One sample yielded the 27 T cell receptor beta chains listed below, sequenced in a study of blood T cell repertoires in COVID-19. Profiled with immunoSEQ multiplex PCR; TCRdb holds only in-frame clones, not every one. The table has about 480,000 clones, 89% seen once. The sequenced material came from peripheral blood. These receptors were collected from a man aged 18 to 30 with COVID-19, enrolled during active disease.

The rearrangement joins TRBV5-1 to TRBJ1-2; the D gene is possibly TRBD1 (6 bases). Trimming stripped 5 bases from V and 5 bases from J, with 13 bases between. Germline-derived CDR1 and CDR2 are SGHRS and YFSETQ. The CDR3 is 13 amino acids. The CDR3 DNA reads TGCGCCAGCAGGAGGGACATCGAGTATGGCTACACCTTC. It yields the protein CASRRDIEYGYTF.

The CDR3 DNA sequence: TGTGCCTGGAGTGCGCTAGCCCTACTCACAGATACGCAGTATTTT. Protein: CAWSALALLTDTQYF. The chain couples TRBV30 to TRBJ2-3; possibly TRBD2 for D (5 bases). V gave up 1 base and J gave up 2 bases, with 13 bases separating them. CDR1 and CDR2 (germline): GTSNPN, SVGIG (reference sequence). The CDR3 extends over 15 amino acids.

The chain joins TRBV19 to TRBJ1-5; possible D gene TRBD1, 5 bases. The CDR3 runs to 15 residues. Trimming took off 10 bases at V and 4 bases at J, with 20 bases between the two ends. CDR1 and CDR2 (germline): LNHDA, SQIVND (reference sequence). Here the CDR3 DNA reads TGTGCCATTTCAGGTCGGGGGTCCGAAAATCAGCCCCAGCATTTT. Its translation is CAISGRGSENQPQHF.

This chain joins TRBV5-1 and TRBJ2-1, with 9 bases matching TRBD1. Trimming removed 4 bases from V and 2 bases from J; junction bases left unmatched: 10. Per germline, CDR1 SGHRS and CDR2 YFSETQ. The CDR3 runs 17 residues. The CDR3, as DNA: TGCGCCAGCAGCCTAGGGACAGGGACGGGGACCTACAATGAGCAGTTCTTC. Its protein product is CASSLGTGTGTYNEQFF.

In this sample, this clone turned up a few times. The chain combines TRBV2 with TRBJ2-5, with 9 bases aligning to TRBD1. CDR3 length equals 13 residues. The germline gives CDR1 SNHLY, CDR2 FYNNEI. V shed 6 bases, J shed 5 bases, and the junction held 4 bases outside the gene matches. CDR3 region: CASRRDRVETQYF. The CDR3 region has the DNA TGTGCCAGCAGGCGGGACAGGGTTGAGACCCAGTACTTC. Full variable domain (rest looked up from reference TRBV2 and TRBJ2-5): EPEVTQTPSHQVTQMGQEVILRCVPISNHLYFYWYRQILGQKVEFLVSFYNNEISEKSEIFDDQFSVERPDGSNFTLKIRSTKLEDSAMYFCASRRDRVETQYFGPGTRLLVL.

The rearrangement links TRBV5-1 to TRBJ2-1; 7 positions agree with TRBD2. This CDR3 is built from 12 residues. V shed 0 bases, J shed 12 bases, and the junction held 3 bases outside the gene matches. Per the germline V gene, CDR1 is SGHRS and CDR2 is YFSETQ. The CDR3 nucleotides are TGCGCCAGCAGCTTGGAGCGGGGTCGGCAGTTCTTC. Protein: CASSLERGRQFF.

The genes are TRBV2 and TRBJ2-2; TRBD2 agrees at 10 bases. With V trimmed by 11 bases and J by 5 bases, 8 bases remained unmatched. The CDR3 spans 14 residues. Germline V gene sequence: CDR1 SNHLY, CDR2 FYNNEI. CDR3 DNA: TGTGCCGGCACTAGCGGGATGGGGACCGGGGAGCTGTTTTTT. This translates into CAGTSGMGTGELFF. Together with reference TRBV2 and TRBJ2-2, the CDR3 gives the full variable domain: EPEVTQTPSHQVTQMGQEVILRCVPISNHLYFYWYRQILGQKVEFLVSFYNNEISEKSEIFDDQFSVERPDGSNFTLKIRSTKLEDSAMYFCAGTSGMGTGELFFGEGSRLTVL.

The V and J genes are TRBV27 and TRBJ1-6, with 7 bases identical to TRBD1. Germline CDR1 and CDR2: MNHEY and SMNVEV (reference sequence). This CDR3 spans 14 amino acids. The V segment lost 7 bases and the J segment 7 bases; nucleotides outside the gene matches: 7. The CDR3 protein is CASTRDRGNSPLHF. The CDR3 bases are TGTGCCAGCACCCGGGACAGAGGGAATTCACCCCTCCACTTT.

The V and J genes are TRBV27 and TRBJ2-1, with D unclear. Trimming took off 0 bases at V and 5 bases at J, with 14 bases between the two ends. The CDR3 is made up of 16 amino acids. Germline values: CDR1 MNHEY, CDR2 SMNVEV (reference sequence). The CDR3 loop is CASSLSGQFVNNEQFF. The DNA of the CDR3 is TGTGCCAGCAGTTTATCTGGCCAATTCGTGAACAATGAGCAGTTCTTC.

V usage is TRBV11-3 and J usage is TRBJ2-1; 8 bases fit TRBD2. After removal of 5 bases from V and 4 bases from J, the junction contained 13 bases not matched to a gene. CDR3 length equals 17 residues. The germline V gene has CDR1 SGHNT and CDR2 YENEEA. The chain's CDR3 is CASSDTRGGGHYNEQFF. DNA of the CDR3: TGTGCCAGCAGCGATACCCGGGGGGGAGGGCATTACAATGAGCAGTTCTTC. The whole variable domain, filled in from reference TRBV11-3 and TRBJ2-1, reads EAGVVQSPRYKIIEKKQPVAFWCNPISGHNTLYWYLQNLGQGPELLIRYENEEAVDDSQLPKDRFSAERLKGVDSTLKIQPAELGDSAVYLCASSDTRGGGHYNEQFFGPGTRLTVL.

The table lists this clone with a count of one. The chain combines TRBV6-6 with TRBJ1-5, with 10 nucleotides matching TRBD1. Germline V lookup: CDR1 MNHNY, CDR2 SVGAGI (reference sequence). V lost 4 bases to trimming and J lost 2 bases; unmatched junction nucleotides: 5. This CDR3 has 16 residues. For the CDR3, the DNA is TGTGCCAGCAGTTCGCCGGACAGGGGGGGCAATCAGCCCCAGCATTTT. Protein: CASSSPDRGGNQPQHF.

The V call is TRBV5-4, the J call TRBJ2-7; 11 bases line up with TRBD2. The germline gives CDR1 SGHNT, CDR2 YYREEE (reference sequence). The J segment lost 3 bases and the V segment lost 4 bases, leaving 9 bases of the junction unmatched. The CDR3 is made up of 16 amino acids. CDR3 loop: CASSPPGLAGGYEQYF. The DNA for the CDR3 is TGTGCCAGCAGCCCGCCCGGCCTAGCGGGAGGCTACGAGCAGTACTTC.

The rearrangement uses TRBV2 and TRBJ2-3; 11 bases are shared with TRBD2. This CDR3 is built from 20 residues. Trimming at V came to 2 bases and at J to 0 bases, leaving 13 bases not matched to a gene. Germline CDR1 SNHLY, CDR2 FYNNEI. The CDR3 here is CASSELSGSSGRSSTDTQYF. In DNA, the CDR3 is TGTGCCAGCAGTGAACTCTCCGGGTCTAGCGGGAGGTCTAGCACAGATACGCAGTATTTT.

Here the CDR3 DNA reads TGTGCCAGCAGCAAAGTAGAGGCCAGGGAAAGGCCTTACCAGCCCCAGCATTTT. Residues: CASSKVEARERPYQPQHF. The V gene is TRBV21-1, the J gene TRBJ1-5; TRBD1 is the table's D call, not checked against the DNA. TRBV21-1 corresponds to a pseudogene. The CDR3 is made up of 18 amino acids.

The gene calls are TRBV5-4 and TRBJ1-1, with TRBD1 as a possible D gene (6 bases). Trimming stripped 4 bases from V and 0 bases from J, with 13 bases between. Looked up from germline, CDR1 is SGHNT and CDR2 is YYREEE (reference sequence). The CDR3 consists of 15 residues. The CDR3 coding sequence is TGTGCCAGCAGCGTCGGACAGATTATGAACACTGAAGCTTTCTTT. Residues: CASSVGQIMNTEAFF.

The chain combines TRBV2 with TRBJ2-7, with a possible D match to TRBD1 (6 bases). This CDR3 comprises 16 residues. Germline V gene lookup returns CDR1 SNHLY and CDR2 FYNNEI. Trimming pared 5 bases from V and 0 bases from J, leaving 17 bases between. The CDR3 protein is CASSNLWTASSYEQYF. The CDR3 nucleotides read TGTGCCAGCAGTAACTTATGGACAGCTAGCTCCTACGAGCAGTACTTC.

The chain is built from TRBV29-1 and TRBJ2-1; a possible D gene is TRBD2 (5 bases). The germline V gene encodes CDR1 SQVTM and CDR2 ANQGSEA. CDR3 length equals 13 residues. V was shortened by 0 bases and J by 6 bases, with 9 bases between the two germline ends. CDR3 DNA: TGCAGCGTTGAAGATCTAGCCACCAATGAGCAGTTCTTC. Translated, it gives CSVEDLATNEQFF.

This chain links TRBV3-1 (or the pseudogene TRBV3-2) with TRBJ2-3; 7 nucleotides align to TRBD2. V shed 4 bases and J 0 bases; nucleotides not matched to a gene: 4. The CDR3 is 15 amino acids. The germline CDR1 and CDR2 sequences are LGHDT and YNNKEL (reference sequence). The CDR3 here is CASSPMGGSTDTQYF. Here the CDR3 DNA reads TGTGCCAGCAGCCCCATGGGGGGGAGCACAGATACGCAGTATTTT.

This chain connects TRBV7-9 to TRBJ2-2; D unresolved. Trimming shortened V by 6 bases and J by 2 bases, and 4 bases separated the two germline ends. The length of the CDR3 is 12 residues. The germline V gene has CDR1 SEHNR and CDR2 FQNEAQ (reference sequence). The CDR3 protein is CASRTNTGELFF. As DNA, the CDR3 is TGTGCCAGCAGAACAAACACCGGGGAGCTGTTTTTT.

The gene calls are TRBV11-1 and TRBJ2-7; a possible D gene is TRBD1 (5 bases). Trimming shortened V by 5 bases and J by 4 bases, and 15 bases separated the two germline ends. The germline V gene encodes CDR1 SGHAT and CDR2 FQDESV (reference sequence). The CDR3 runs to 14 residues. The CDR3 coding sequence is TGTGCCAGCAGCGTCCGACAGCACCCTTACGAGCAGTACTTC. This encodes CASSVRQHPYEQYF.

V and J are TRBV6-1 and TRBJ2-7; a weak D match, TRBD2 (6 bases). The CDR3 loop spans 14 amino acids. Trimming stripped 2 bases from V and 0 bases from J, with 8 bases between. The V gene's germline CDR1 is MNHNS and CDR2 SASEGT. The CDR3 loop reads CASSERGNSYEQYF. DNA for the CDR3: TGTGCCAGCAGTGAACGGGGGAACTCCTACGAGCAGTACTTC.

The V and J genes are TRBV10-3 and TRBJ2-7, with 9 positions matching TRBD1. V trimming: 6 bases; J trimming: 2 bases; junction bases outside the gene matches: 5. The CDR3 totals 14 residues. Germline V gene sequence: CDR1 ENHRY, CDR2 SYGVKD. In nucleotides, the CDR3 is TGTGCCATCAGACCGGGACAGGGAGCCTACGAGCAGTACTTC. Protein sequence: CAIRPGQGAYEQYF.

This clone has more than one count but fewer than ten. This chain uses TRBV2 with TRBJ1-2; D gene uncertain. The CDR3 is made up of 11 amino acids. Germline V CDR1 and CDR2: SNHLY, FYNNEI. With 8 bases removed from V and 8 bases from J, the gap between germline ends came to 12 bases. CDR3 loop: CASGGVEGYTF. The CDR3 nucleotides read TGTGCCAGCGGCGGGGTGGAGGGCTACACCTTC.

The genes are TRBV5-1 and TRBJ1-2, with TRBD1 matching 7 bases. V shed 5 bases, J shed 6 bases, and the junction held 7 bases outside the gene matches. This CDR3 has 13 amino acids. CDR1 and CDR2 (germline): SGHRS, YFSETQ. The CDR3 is CASSLGQAHGYTF. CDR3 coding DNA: TGCGCCAGCAGTTTAGGACAGGCACATGGCTACACCTTC.

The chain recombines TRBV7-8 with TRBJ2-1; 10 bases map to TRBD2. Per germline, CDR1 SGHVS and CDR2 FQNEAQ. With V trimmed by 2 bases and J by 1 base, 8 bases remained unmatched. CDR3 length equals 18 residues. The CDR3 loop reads CASSLPSSGGASYNEQFF. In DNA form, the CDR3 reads TGTGCCAGCAGCTTACCCTCTAGCGGGGGAGCTTCCTACAATGAGCAGTTCTTC. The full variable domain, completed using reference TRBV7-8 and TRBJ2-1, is GAGVSQSPRYKVAKRGQDVALRCDPISGHVSLFWYQQALGQGPEFLTYFQNEAQLDKSGLPSDRFFAERPEGSVSTLKIQRTQQEDSAVYLCASSLPSSGGASYNEQFFGPGTRLTVL.

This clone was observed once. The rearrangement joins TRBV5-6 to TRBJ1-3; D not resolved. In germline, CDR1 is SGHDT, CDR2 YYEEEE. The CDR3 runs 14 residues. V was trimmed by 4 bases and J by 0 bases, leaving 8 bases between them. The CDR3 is CASSLRSSGNTIYF. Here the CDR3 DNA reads TGTGCCAGCAGCCTGAGAAGCTCTGGAAACACCATATATTTT. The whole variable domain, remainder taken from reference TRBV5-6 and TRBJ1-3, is DAGVTQSPTHLIKTRGQQVTLRCSPKSGHDTVSWYQQALGQGPQFIFQYYEEEERQRGNFPDRFSGHQFPNYSSELNVNALLLGDSALYLCASSLRSSGNTIYFGEGSWLTVV.

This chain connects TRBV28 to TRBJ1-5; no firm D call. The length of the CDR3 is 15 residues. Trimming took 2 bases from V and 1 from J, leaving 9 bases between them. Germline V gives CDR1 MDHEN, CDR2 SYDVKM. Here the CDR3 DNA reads TGTGCCAGCAGTTTACGACAAACCAGCAATCAGCCCCAGCATTTT. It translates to CASSLRQTSNQPQHF. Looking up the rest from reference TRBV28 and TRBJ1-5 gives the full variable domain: DVKVTQSSRYLVKRTGEKVFLECVQDMDHENMFWYRQDPGLGLRLIYFSYDVKMKEKGDIPEGYSVSREKKERFSLILESASTNQTSMYLCASSLRQTSNQPQHFGDGTRLSIL.